The clone carrying this T cell receptor (beta chain) was counted at least ten times. This sample is part of a study of Graves' ophthalmopathy and Graves' hyperthyroidism. The TCR beta CDR3 regions underwent amplification from RNA transcripts. The workflow started with a first-round RT-PCR run with HTBI primers and then moved on to a second-round multiplex PCR. TCRdb independently ran MiXCR on the multiplex PCR reads; one entry per CDR3 protein. The table shows about 700,000 distinct CDR3 sequences, with about two fifths occurring only once. Germline V gene data show CDR1 as SGHVS and CDR2 as FNYEAQ. The ends were cut back, 5 bases at V and 0 bases at J, with 8 bases in the middle. There are 13 residues in the CDR3.

The chain employs TRBV7-6 and TRBJ2-7; D is undetermined. This receptor was obtained from an adult man with Graves' ophthalmopathy. The sample taken for sequencing was peripheral blood. The CDR3 sequence is CASSSEVSYEQYF. The CDR3 DNA reads TGTGCCAGCAGCAGTGAGGTCTCCTACGAGCAGTACTTC.